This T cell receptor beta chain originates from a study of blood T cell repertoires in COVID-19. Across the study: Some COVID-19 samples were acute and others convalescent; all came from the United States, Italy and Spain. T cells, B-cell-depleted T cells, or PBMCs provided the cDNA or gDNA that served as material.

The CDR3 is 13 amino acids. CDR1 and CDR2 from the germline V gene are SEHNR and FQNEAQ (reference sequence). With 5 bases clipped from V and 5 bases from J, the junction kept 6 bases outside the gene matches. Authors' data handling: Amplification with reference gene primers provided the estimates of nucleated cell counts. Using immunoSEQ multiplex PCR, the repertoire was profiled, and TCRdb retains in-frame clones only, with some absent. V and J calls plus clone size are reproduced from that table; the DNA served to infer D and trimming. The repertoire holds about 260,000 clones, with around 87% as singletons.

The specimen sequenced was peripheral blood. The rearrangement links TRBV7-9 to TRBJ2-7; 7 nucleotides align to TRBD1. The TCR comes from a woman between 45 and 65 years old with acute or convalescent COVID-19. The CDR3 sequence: CASSLRQGDEQYF. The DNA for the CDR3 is TGTGCCAGCAGCCTAAGACAGGGTGACGAGCAGTACTTC.